Presented here are 24 T cell receptor beta chains from one specimen sequenced in a study of T cell changes during pregnancy in multiple sclerosis. Libraries were prepared by immunoSEQ multiplex PCR; TCRdb keeps only in-frame clonotypes and omits some of them. The data hold about 50,000 clones, with nearly 95% observed a single time. Sequenced here: CD4+ T cells from peripheral blood mononuclear cells, sampled in the second trimester of pregnancy. These receptors all stem from a female donor with multiple sclerosis, enrolled in a pregnancy study.

J is TRBJ1-1 and V is TRBV7-2; TRBD1 might be the D (6 bases). Germline CDR1 is SGHTA and CDR2 is FQGNSA. The CDR3 sequence is 12 residues long. Trimming stripped 6 bases from V and 7 bases from J, with 12 bases between. CDR3: CASSPQGIEAFF. For the CDR3, the DNA is TGTGCCAGCAGTCCACAGGGAATTGAAGCTTTCTTT.

In regard to this clone: A read error may produce the germline difference seen at one junction end. CDR3 region: CASSYGQSQRLDF. The CDR3 nucleotides are TGTGCCAGCAGTTACGGACAGAGCCAGCGGCTTGACTTC. The chain uses TRBV6-5 and TRBJ1-2; D is perhaps TRBD1 (6 bases). Germline V gene data show CDR1 as MNHEY and CDR2 as SVGAGI. The CDR3 extends over 13 amino acids.

The rearrangement uses TRBV19 and TRBJ2-7, with a weak D call TRBD2 (6 bases). The V gene's germline CDR1 is LNHDA and CDR2 SQIVND (reference sequence). The CDR3 sequence is 14 residues long. V dropped 8 bases and J dropped 6 bases, with 20 bases sitting between them. CDR3 protein: CASSLLEGSGEQYF. For the CDR3, the DNA is TGTGCCAGTTCCCTCTTGGAGGGCTCGGGCGAGCAGTACTTC.

V usage is TRBV18 and J usage is TRBJ2-2; 7 positions agree with TRBD2. Trimming removed 2 bases from V and 0 bases from J; junction bases left unmatched: 3. This CDR3 comprises 16 residues. The germline gives CDR1 KGHSH, CDR2 LQKENI. The CDR3 protein is CASSPRAGANTGELFF. The CDR3 region has the DNA TGTGCCAGCTCACCAAGGGCGGGGGCGAACACCGGGGAGCTGTTTTTT.

This CDR3 reads CASTPGQGTNYGYTF. The CDR3 bases are TGTGCCAGCACCCCAGGACAGGGGACTAACTATGGCTACACCTTC. V usage is TRBV2 and J usage is TRBJ1-2; TRBD1 matches at 9 bases. Germline CDR1 and CDR2: SNHLY and FYNNEI. The trim removed 7 bases at V and 0 bases at J, leaving 6 bases unmatched. This CDR3 spans 15 amino acids. The variable domain in full, with the rest retrieved from reference TRBV2 and TRBJ1-2, is EPEVTQTPSHQVTQMGQEVILRCVPISNHLYFYWYRQILGQKVEFLVSFYNNEISEKSEIFDDQFSVERPDGSNFTLKIRSTKLEDSAMYFCASTPGQGTNYGYTFGSGTRLTVV.

V is TRBV28 and J is TRBJ2-5, with 9 bases matching TRBD1. Germline V CDR1 and CDR2: MDHEN, SYDVKM. This CDR3 has 16 residues. The V segment lost 5 bases and the J segment 4 bases; nucleotides outside the gene matches: 11. The CDR3: CASSHRTGVNGETQYF. The CDR3, as DNA: TGTGCCAGCAGTCATCGGACAGGGGTTAACGGAGAGACCCAGTACTTC.

V and J are TRBV7-8 and TRBJ2-5; 13 positions agree with TRBD2. The CDR3 is 16 amino acids. Germline V gene data show CDR1 as SGHVS and CDR2 as FQNEAQ. Trimming took 5 bases from V and 5 from J; bases not matched to a gene: 8. The DNA for the CDR3 is TGTGCCAGCAGCCTACTAGCGGGGGGGCCCGGGGAGACCCAGTACTTC. This sequence encodes CASSLLAGGPGETQYF.

The gene calls are TRBV7-3 and TRBJ2-1; D possibly corresponds to TRBD1 (6 bases). V lost 5 bases, J lost 6 bases, and 11 bases lay in between. This CDR3 contains 13 residues. Germline V gene data show CDR1 as SGHTA and CDR2 as FQGTGA. In DNA, the CDR3 is TGTGCCAGCAGCATCGACAGGTTCAATGAGCAGTTCTTC. Its translation: CASSIDRFNEQFF.

The chain links TRBV5-1 to TRBJ2-2; TRBD2 matches at 12 bases. Germline trimming cut 4 bases from V and 6 bases from J; bases unmatched to any gene: 13. The length of the CDR3 is 18 residues. Germline V lookup: CDR1 SGHRS, CDR2 YFSETQ. CDR3 nucleotides: TGCGCCAGCAGCAAGACTAGCGGGAGCCTCCGGGAGGCCGGGGAGCTGTTTTTT. It specifies CASSKTSGSLREAGELFF.

The rearrangement uses TRBV2 and TRBJ1-6, with unresolved D. The germline V and J ends were trimmed by 7 bases and 6 bases, with 13 bases remaining between them. The CDR3 contains 14 residues. CDR1 and CDR2 from the germline V gene are SNHLY and FYNNEI. Written as DNA, the CDR3 is TGTGCCAGCAAGGAGGAGATTGGTAATTCACCCCTCCACTTT. Its translation: CASKEEIGNSPLHF.

The V and J genes are TRBV2 and TRBJ2-1; D perhaps matches TRBD2 (5 bases). CDR3 length equals 14 residues. CDR1 SNHLY and CDR2 FYNNEI come from the germline V gene. V was cut by 1 base and J by 9 bases, with 13 bases left in between. DNA for the CDR3: TGTGCCAGCAGTGAAGAGGGAGTCCGACCTGAGCAGTTCTTC. Translation: CASSEEGVRPEQFF.

The chain recombines TRBV11-2 with TRBJ2-3, with D maybe TRBD2 (6 bases). From germline, CDR1 is SGHAT and CDR2 FQNNGV. The CDR3 is 11 amino acids. V was clipped by 8 bases and J by 6 bases, with 9 bases between them. This CDR3 reads CASFGGDTQYF. DNA of the CDR3: TGTGCCAGCTTTGGGGGGGATACGCAGTATTTT.

The rearrangement joins TRBV7-7 to TRBJ2-5; 7 bases are a match to TRBD2. This CDR3 comprises 14 residues. The germline CDR1 and CDR2 sequences are SSHAT and FNYEAQ (reference sequence). The V gene end was trimmed by 5 bases and the J gene end by 4 bases; junction bases not matched to a gene: 7. CDR3 loop: CASSPGGDRETQYF. The CDR3 nucleotides read TGTGCCAGCAGCCCGGGGGGTGATCGAGAGACCCAGTACTTC.

The rearrangement uses TRBV27 and TRBJ2-2; 8 nucleotides line up with TRBD2. J was trimmed by 4 bases and V by 3 bases; bases with no gene match: 7. The V gene's germline CDR1 is MNHEY and CDR2 SMNVEV (reference sequence). This CDR3 is 16 amino acids long. CDR3 sequence: CASSFPGTSGTGELFF. The CDR3 DNA follows: TGTGCCAGCAGTTTCCCTGGGACTAGTGGCACCGGGGAGCTGTTTTTT.

The CDR3 DNA sequence: TGTGCCAGTAGCCGAGGACAAAGGAACACTGAAGCTTTCTTT. Amino acids: CASSRGQRNTEAFF. V gene TRBV19 combines with J gene TRBJ1-1; possible D gene TRBD1, 5 bases. The CDR3 is made up of 14 amino acids. Germline values: CDR1 LNHDA, CDR2 SQIVND (reference sequence). V lost 6 bases and J 1 base, leaving 12 bases between the germline ends.

CDR3 sequence reads: CASSQELMNTEAFF. The CDR3 region has the DNA TGCGCCAGCAGCCAAGAACTTATGAACACTGAAGCTTTCTTT. The rearrangement joins TRBV4-1 to TRBJ1-1; D gene ambiguous. Germline values: CDR1 MGHRA, CDR2 YSYEKL. The CDR3 covers 14 residues. With 0 bases removed from V and 0 bases from J, the gap between germline ends came to 5 bases.

The V gene is TRBV6-1, the J gene TRBJ1-5; D is unresolved. Germline assignment: CDR1 MNHNS and CDR2 SASEGT. This CDR3 region has 14 residues. Trimming stripped 4 bases from V and 3 bases from J, with 10 bases between. For the CDR3, the DNA is TGTGCCAGCAGTGTTACTACGCTCAATCAGCCCCAGCATTTT. Translated: CASSVTTLNQPQHF.

The rearrangement links TRBV5-4 to TRBJ1-4; 10 nucleotides align to TRBD1. Trimming removed 4 bases from V and 5 bases from J; junction bases left unmatched: 8. The CDR3 length is 16 residues. Germline assignment: CDR1 SGHNT and CDR2 YYREEE (reference sequence). CDR3 protein: CASSLSRGQGNEKLFF. CDR3 DNA sequence: TGTGCCAGCAGCCTTTCAAGGGGACAGGGGAATGAAAAACTGTTTTTT.

The chain is built from TRBV4-2 and TRBJ1-3, with D possibly matching TRBD1 (5 bases). This CDR3 has 18 residues. The germline gives CDR1 LGHNA, CDR2 YNFKEQ. The ends were cut back, 2 bases at V and 0 bases at J, with 17 bases in the middle. The CDR3: CASSQPGGLQSSGNTIYF. The CDR3 DNA is TGTGCCAGCAGCCAACCGGGGGGACTCCAGAGCTCTGGAAACACCATATATTTT.

The chain combines TRBV9 with TRBJ1-1; D unresolved. The CDR3 length is 15 residues. Germline lookup yields CDR1 SGDLS and CDR2 YYNGEE. Trimming stripped 0 bases from V and 4 bases from J, with 13 bases between. The CDR3: CASSVGADAFTEAFF. CDR3 in DNA: TGTGCCAGCAGCGTAGGGGCAGATGCCTTCACTGAAGCTTTCTTT.

The chain carries TRBV27 and TRBJ2-3, with D tentatively TRBD1 (5 bases). Germline assignment: CDR1 MNHEY and CDR2 SMNVEV (reference sequence). The CDR3 covers 14 residues. Between the trimmed V and J ends, which lost 3 bases and 3 bases, there was a span of 10 bases. CDR3 bases: TGTGCCAGCAGTTTCAATAGGGGAACAGATACGCAGTATTTT. It translates to CASSFNRGTDTQYF.

The CDR3 DNA reads as TGTGCCAGCAGCCAACCTATTGACAATGAGCAGTTCTTC. It codes for CASSQPIDNEQFF. J is TRBJ2-1 and V is TRBV14, with no clear D. The CDR3 contains 13 residues. Germline lookup yields CDR1 SGHDN and CDR2 FVKESK. The ends were cut back, 2 bases at V and 5 bases at J, with 7 bases in the middle.

This chain links TRBV11-1 with TRBJ2-1; D possibly corresponds to TRBD2 (6 bases). This CDR3 spans 16 amino acids. Germline CDR1 SGHAT, CDR2 FQDESV (reference sequence). Trimming took 5 bases from V and 0 from J, leaving 14 bases between them. CDR3 in amino acids: CASSHSRGSSYNEQFF. CDR3 coding DNA: TGTGCCAGCAGCCACTCCCGGGGGAGCTCCTACAATGAGCAGTTCTTC.

The gene calls are TRBV18 and TRBJ1-6; tentatively, D is TRBD1 (6 bases). The CDR3 spans 15 residues. Deletions cut 3 bases from V and 7 bases from J, with 13 bases between. The germline V gene encodes CDR1 KGHSH and CDR2 LQKENI. The CDR3 loop reads CASSPLQGPNSPLHF. The CDR3 nucleotides are TGTGCCAGCTCACCGCTACAGGGTCCGAATTCACCCCTCCACTTT. The full variable domain, completed using reference TRBV18 and TRBJ1-6, is NAGVMQNPRHLVRRRGQEARLRCSPMKGHSHVYWYRQLPEEGLKFMVYLQKENIIDESGMPKERFSAEFPKEGPSILRIQQVVRGDSAAYFCASSPLQGPNSPLHFGNGTRLTVT.